This passage covers 8 T cell receptor beta chains from one sample sequenced in a study of PD-L1 blockade in urothelial cancer. The data were produced by immunoSEQ multiplex PCR, yet TCRdb's version contains in-frame clones alone and is incomplete. The table includes 45,000 to 50,000 clones, approximately 89% detected once. The specimen was PBMCs, collected around atezolizumab (anti-PD-L1) treatment. Receptor source: a man aged 80 or over with urothelial cancer.

The chain combines TRBV19 with TRBJ2-6, with TRBD1 identical over 9 bases. CDR3 length: 19 residues. V was clipped by 0 bases and J by 0 bases; unmatched bases: 6. Germline CDR1 LNHDA, CDR2 SQIVND (reference sequence). The DNA for the CDR3 is TGTGCCAGTAGTATAGAGGCAGGGACAGGGTTCTCTGGGGCCAACGTCCTGACTTTC. Translated: CASSIEAGTGFSGANVLTF. Filled out from reference TRBV19 and TRBJ2-6, the complete variable domain reads DGGITQSPKYLFRKEGQNVTLSCEQNLNHDAMYWYRQDPGQGLRLIYYSQIVNDFQKGDIAEGYSVSREKKESFPLTVTSAQKNPTAFYLCASSIEAGTGFSGANVLTFGAGSRLTVL.

CDR3 residues: CASSFSSGAPGEQYF. Written as DNA, the CDR3 is TGTGCCAGCAGCTTCTCTAGCGGGGCCCCTGGAGAGCAGTACTTC. The V gene is TRBV7-2, the J gene TRBJ2-7; TRBD2 aligns across 9 bases. Germline V gene sequence: CDR1 SGHTA, CDR2 FQGNSA. The CDR3 consists of 15 residues. The trim removed 3 bases at V and 7 bases at J, leaving 10 bases unmatched.

This clone was recorded only once. The chain employs TRBV9 and TRBJ2-5; 7 bases are shared with TRBD1. CDR1 is SGDLS and CDR2 is YYNGEE in the germline V gene. The CDR3 extends over 15 amino acids. Germline trimming cut 4 bases from V and 5 bases from J; bases unmatched to any gene: 11. CDR3 residues: CASSPGTRGLETQYF. The DNA for the CDR3 is TGTGCCAGCAGCCCGGGGACCAGGGGGTTGGAGACCCAGTACTTC.

This chain uses TRBV18 with TRBJ2-5; D gene unclear. The germline V gene encodes CDR1 KGHSH and CDR2 LQKENI. The CDR3 runs 14 residues. The germline V and J ends were trimmed by 2 bases and 0 bases, with 7 bases remaining between them. CDR3 protein: CASSPWAHQETQYF. CDR3 in DNA: TGTGCCAGCTCACCATGGGCACACCAAGAGACCCAGTACTTC.

The chain joins TRBV10-3 to TRBJ2-2, with 8 bases that match TRBD1. Losses at the gene ends were 7 bases for V and 1 base for J; bases not matched to a gene: 2. The length of the CDR3 is 14 residues. The germline CDR1 and CDR2 sequences are ENHRY and SYGVKD. CDR3 sequence reads: CAITGTGNTGELFF. The CDR3 DNA is TGTGCCATCACCGGGACAGGGAACACCGGGGAGCTGTTTTTT.

The genes are TRBV2 and TRBJ2-2; D is uncertain. V lost 7 bases and J 3 bases, leaving 9 bases between the germline ends. Per the germline V gene, CDR1 is SNHLY and CDR2 is FYNNEI. This CDR3 has 13 residues. CDR3 amino acids: CASTPEYTGELFF. The CDR3 DNA is TGTGCCAGCACCCCTGAGTACACCGGGGAGCTGTTTTTT. The entire variable domain, with the rest obtained from reference TRBV2 and TRBJ2-2, is as follows: EPEVTQTPSHQVTQMGQEVILRCVPISNHLYFYWYRQILGQKVEFLVSFYNNEISEKSEIFDDQFSVERPDGSNFTLKIRSTKLEDSAMYFCASTPEYTGELFFGEGSRLTVL.

The V gene is TRBV7-2, the J gene TRBJ2-1; D perhaps matches TRBD2 (6 bases). This CDR3 is 16 amino acids long. Germline V gene sequence: CDR1 SGHTA, CDR2 FQGNSA. V was trimmed by 6 bases and J by 0 bases, leaving 15 bases between them. CDR3 coding DNA: TGTGCCAGCAGTTTTTCTAGCGCGAGCTCCTACAATGAGCAGTTCTTC. Its translation is CASSFSSASSYNEQFF.

The chain employs TRBV5-6 and TRBJ1-2; D unresolved. CDR1 and CDR2 from the germline V gene are SGHDT and YYEEEE. This CDR3 has 16 amino acids. The V gene lost 3 bases and the J gene lost 5 bases, with 20 bases spanning the gap. In DNA form, the CDR3 reads TGTGCCAGCAGCTCCCTCAACCTCCGGACTTATTATGGCTACACCTTC. Translation gives CASSSLNLRTYYGYTF.